This entry is about one T cell receptor (beta chain). It has no known antigen specificity. No quality values exist for individual bases; no much larger clone is one base distant. These data originate in a study of cytomegalovirus exposure and HLA in healthy donors (dated by TCRdb to about 2017). In the study overall: An earlier analysis of approximately 550 of the donors reported approximately 270 Gb of sequence data and around 110 million unique TCR beta sequences from 150 million to 200 million T cells. The number of donors typed differed by locus, with about 629-630 for A, B, C, DRB1 and DQB1, approximately 500 for DQA1, 600 to 610 for DPA1, and approximately 470 for DPB1. The study profiled the T cell repertoires of about 720 subjects by immunosequencing and related them to cytomegalovirus serostatus. The study combined high-throughput TCR immunosequencing, statistical association of individual TCRs with disease status, and machine learning to predict cytomegalovirus infection status. Both class I and class II loci were covered by HLA typing, at four-digit resolution. To study patterns of TCR occurrence, a later analysis re-analyzed previously published TCR beta repertoires from more than 550 donors and added high-resolution HLA genotyping. Every repertoire in the discovery cohort had been generated on one and the same sequencing platform. The study aimed to test whether signatures of past pathogen exposure could be identified by cataloging public T cell receptors. An early release covering about 600 HLA-typed donors comprised roughly 300 gigabases of sequencing data and 85 million to 100 million unique TCR sequences. Along with the roughly 710-subject first cohort, a separate validation cohort of approximately 110 different subjects was used. Donor age, sex, ethnicity and CMV serostatus were compiled together with the repertoire data. An earlier analysis of 450 to 750 of the donors used high-throughput TCR beta sequencing to judge whether each TCR beta V gene segment behaved as functional or pseudogenic. Of the 300 to 450 genotyped donors, less than 90% were placed in the genetic ancestry cluster associated with self-reported Caucasian donors. Five DR-DQ haplotypes were handled as single units for association and clustering because linkage in the cohort was strong. Among almost 400 genotyped donors of the cohort, an average of roughly 240,000 unique TCR beta nucleotide sequences were sequenced per donor, around 18% of them non-productive. A later genetic analysis took genome-wide SNP genotypes for 398 of the 666 donors and used that subset as a discovery cohort. Rather than using new phenotypic data, the later analysis identified candidate immune exposures from TCR beta sequences and from how often those sequences occurred across donors. Points the paper makes about the study in general: According to a later analysis, parvovirus B19, influenza, CMV and Epstein-Barr virus appeared linked to several top co-occurrence clusters. Because counts were too low, about 18 rarely observed V segments, including chromosome 9 orphons, were left out of the earlier analysis of about 620 of the donors. Compared with the approximately 710-donor mean, donors in an Asian-associated ancestry cluster had fewer N-insertions in productive TCRs, according to a later genetic analysis. Assigning TCR associations to individual alleles was difficult when HLA alleles, especially DR and DQ, strongly co-occurred. Because HLA typing was missing for some donors at each locus, association tests included only the typed subset. Linkage disequilibrium might explain the correlated functional status among segregating V segments, but an unknown experimental factor could not be excluded. In vitro tests confirmed that three of the cytomegalovirus-associated TCR beta chains recognize cytomegalovirus antigens. The authors suggested that the approach could potentially be generalized to other disease states and immunological phenotypes. At a false discovery rate of 0.05, a later analysis linked 16,951 TCR beta sequences to specific HLA alleles. The classifier was reported to diagnose cytomegalovirus status with high specificity and sensitivity in both the original cohort and the validation cohort. CMV serostatus was the only immune exposure information available for the cohort. The cohort was sequenced for TCR beta chains only, and without alpha or paired-chain data the features that could be detected were limited. In a later analysis, most CMV-associated TCR beta chains were found to appear HLA-restricted, with HLA associations seemingly driven largely by CMV exposure. In a later analysis, the rate of TCR association differed among HLA loci, with DRB1 alleles having the most associated TCRs and HLA-C alleles having the fewest. The sequencing pipeline was judged likely to have produced a cluster of highly shared sequence variants as a technical artifact. Presence/absence analyses assumed roughly uniform sequencing depth across donors, an assumption that may not hold. Most TCR sequences were observed very rarely across donors, whereas some public TCRs were present in many individuals. In the study, about 150 TCR beta chains were listed as associated with cytomegalovirus. In an earlier analysis of around 600 of the donors, most TCR beta V segments appeared in productive rearrangements about 87% or about 30% of the time, broadly matching IMGT annotations. A later analysis found that HLA-associated TCR beta chains were more clonally expanded and had lower generation probabilities than equally common non-associated chains. In a later genetic analysis, a missense DCLRE1C variant was associated with V-gene and J-gene trimming of TCR beta chains, and the association was replicated in an independent cohort. A further reported finding was that TCR beta sequences accurately predicted the HLA-A and HLA-B alleles for most subjects in the first cohort.

The cohort consisted of 666 healthy bone marrow donors. Cohort members were all nominally healthy when sampled, although unrecorded immune exposures were likely present. The donor tested CMV seropositive, placing the donor among the 289 seropositive members of the cohort. A peripheral blood sample was provided by each donor, and peripheral blood mononuclear cells were used for TCR beta sequencing. Genomic DNA was extracted from the blood cell samples with the Qiagen DNeasy Blood Extraction Kit. Preparation of the library involved the immunoSEQ multiplex PCR assay. For the multiplex PCR, a mixture combining 60 forward primers for TCR Vbeta segments and 13 reverse primers for TCR Jbeta segments was used. The CDR3 region of rearranged TCR beta genes was amplified from genomic DNA with a multiplex PCR assay. The Illumina HiSeq System was used to sequence the amplified TCR beta libraries as 87-base-pair reads. Per the authors' processing: A later analysis counted approximately 84 million unique TCR beta chains across the 666 repertoires, and around 9.9 million of these chains were shared by at least two donors. A nearest-neighbor algorithm error-corrected the raw reads and collapsed the reads into unique sequences, merging closely related sequences to remove PCR and sequencing errors. Alignment of CDR3 sequences to IMGT reference sequences was used to assign V, D and J gene segments. For a sequence to be retained, at least a six-nucleotide match to both a V gene segment and a J gene segment was required. A rearrangement counted as productive if the CDR3 had no stop codons and remained in frame with V and J, and every other rearrangement counted as non-productive. CDR3 was defined by IMGT convention, running from the second conserved V-encoded cysteine to the conserved J-encoded phenylalanine. In an earlier analysis of around 640 of the donors, sequences lacking an unambiguous match to a single V gene segment were excluded. In an earlier analysis of a few hundred of the donors, V segments were called functional above 56.7% productive rearrangements and were called segregating when the between-donor standard deviation exceeded 5%. To diagnose cytomegalovirus status from the catalog of TCR beta chain sequences, a statistical classification framework was built. In a later analysis, TCR nucleotide sequences were compared against IMGT/GENE-DB human TR gene sequences so that V and J genes could be assigned. In a later analysis, CDR3 sequences and most-parsimonious VDJ recombination scenarios were assigned using the TCRdist pipeline. In a later analysis, each TCR beta chain was defined by its CDR3 amino acid sequence together with its V-gene family, and reads without a unique V-gene family were excluded. In a later analysis, 450 to 600 highly shared, low-generation-probability nucleotide sequences were removed to address suspected cross-contamination and a sequencing artifact. For each public chain, a later analysis derived a clonal expansion index from normalized ranks of inferred template counts within each repertoire. A later analysis computed generation probabilities with a VDJ recombination model fitted to out-of-frame rearrangements, and checked the results against IGoR. Hypergeometric tests were used in a later analysis to score TCR-TCR, TCR-HLA and TCR-CMV co-occurrence, with a repertoire-size bias correction applied to the TCR pairs. In a later analysis, false discovery rates were estimated by permuting HLA or CMV assignments 20 times. In a later analysis, co-occurring TCRs were grouped using DBSCAN, with TCRdist sequence similarity added in when clustering inside HLA-allele-positive subsets. Repertoires with fewer than 30,000 or more than 120,000 public chains were left out of co-occurrence clustering, as were about 5 repertoires with anomalous nucleotide sharing. Here the immuneACCESS table is served through TCRdb, limited to in-frame sequences with V and J called. Missing clones are a known gap in these copies; in checked studies unresolved V genes cover under half, and the rest lacks a known reason. That table is the source of V, J and clone size, and D and trimming were worked out from the DNA. This sample lists 150,000 to 200,000 clones; about four fifths were detected once. 1% of the sample goes to the ten largest clones.

This TCR was recovered from a woman aged 50 to 60 in good health and CMV-seropositive. Input material: PBMCs.

The CDR3 region: CAWGTVGNQPQHF. The nucleotide sequence is TGTGCCTGGGGGACAGTCGGCAATCAGCCCCAGCATTTT. Recombination linked TRBV30 to TRBJ1-5, and 7 junction bases match TRBD1. Per the germline V gene (reference sequence), GTSNPN is the CDR1 and SVGIG is the CDR2. The CDR3, from cysteine to phenylalanine, totals 13 residues. Left in the record is the CDR3 DNA by itself, 39 bases read in frame from the first base. Compared with germline, V lacks 5 bases and J lacks 2 bases; bases without a gene match: 3. Joined to the reference TRBV30 and TRBJ1-5 proteins, this CDR3 gives the full variable domain: SQTIHQWPATLVQPVGSPLSLECTVEGTSNPNLYWYRQAAGRGLQLLFYSVGIGQISSEVPQNLSASRPQDRQFILSSKKLLLSDSGFYLCAWGTVGNQPQHFGDGTRLSIL.